This T cell receptor beta chain stems from a study of blood T cell repertoires in COVID-19 (dated by TCRdb to 2018 to 2021). In terms of the full investigation: The collaborator samples originated in the United States, Italy and Spain and spanned the acute and convalescent phases of COVID-19. The material from the prospective study consisted of cDNA or gDNA derived from T cells, B-cell-depleted T cells, or PBMCs. Subjects who had been exposed to COVID-19, were actively infected with it, or had recovered from it provided the deeply sampled blood TCRbeta repertoires that made up the dataset. The repertoires were made available in a free public database intended to serve as a resource for research on the immune response to SARS-CoV-2. Samples came from the ongoing ImmuneRACE study (first 160 participants) plus 1,254 subjects from 6 global collaborators. Sample metadata almost always included a de-identified subject ID, COVID-19 status, age in years and sex. Where HLA class I and class II types were available, the types were taken from metadata supplied by the sample provider, not from assay-based typing. The investigation overall reported the following: Clinical and demographic metadata were provided uncurated, with the amount varying by source and participant.

CDR1 and CDR2, looked up from the germline V gene, are SGHVS and FQNEAQ. The CDR3 contains 13 residues, cysteine and phenylalanine counted. Only CDR3 DNA is held: 39 bases, read in frame from base 1. V is cut by 0 bases and J by 6 bases, and the space between the germline ends is 8 bases. TCRbeta CDR3 regions were amplified from genomic DNA by means of the immunoSEQ Assay, a bias-controlled multiplex PCR. The study's processing was this. Nucleated cell counts per sample were estimated from amplification of reference gene primers within the assay. Sequence reads were collapsed and filtered to measure the absolute abundance of every unique TCRbeta CDR3 rearrangement. For each sample, productive Simpson clonality was calculated as the square root of Simpson's diversity index across productive rearrangements. Imported from immuneACCESS, the table was reduced by TCRdb to in-frame sequences with V and J called. These copies leave out some clones; in studies compared against another copy, an unresolved V gene accounts for under half, and the cause of the remainder is not known. Clone size and the V and J calls come from that table; the DNA yielded D and trimming. The sample records about 69,000 clones, less than 95% of which are singletons. The ten largest clones capture 5.1% of the sample.

With respect to this clone: Its antigen target is currently unknown. No much larger clone exists at a distance of one base, and base qualities are not known.

Whole blood was collected in K2EDTA tubes by collaborating institutions according to the institutions' own protocols. For TCRbeta analysis, collaborators shipped samples as frozen whole blood, isolated PBMCs, or DNA extracted from either of those sample types. The sequence was obtained from a woman between 18 and 29 years old with acute or convalescent COVID-19. What was sequenced was peripheral blood. This chain is built from TRBV7-8 and TRBJ1-1; the D gene lacks a confident call. The DNA sequence is as follows: TGTGCCAGCAGCTTAGCACAGATACCTGAAGCTTTCTTT. It encodes CASSLAQIPEAFF.